Presented here are 13 T cell receptor beta chains from one specimen sequenced in a study of low-dose radiotherapy and immunotherapy resistance in tumors (dated 2022 in TCRdb). Sequencer: Illumina HiSeq 2500. Superscript III and a set of TRAV- and TRBV-specific primers were used to synthesize first-strand cDNA, so that both TCRalpha and TCRbeta chains were covered. TCRs were amplified with Phusion for 15 to 20 PCR cycles using a constant-region primer together with the adapter attached to the V primers. Through fastp at Q25 and MiXCR, TCRdb rebuilt clones from the public reads, retaining in-frame beta chains. Every entry covers one CDR3 protein and lists the most common genes and DNA from its rows. This sample comprises around 100,000 distinct CDR3 sequences, around 20% of them detected only once. Roughly 3.9% of the sample rests with the top ten. The label giving this sample's time point can be read as: after trial treatment. The sample's treatment or condition, from its label and the paper: LDRT plus nivolumab, ipilimumab, low-dose cyclophosphamide and aspirin (RACIN trial).

Sample: PBMCs, taken after low-dose radiotherapy plus immunotherapy. The receptors stem from a male donor with prostate cancer.

Many counts were recorded for this clonotype. V is TRBV15 and J is TRBJ2-1; D is undetermined. CDR1 is LNHNV, CDR2 YYDKDF, per germline (reference sequence). The germline V and J ends were trimmed by 1 base and 4 bases, with 5 bases remaining between them. This CDR3 comprises 13 residues. CDR3 DNA sequence: TGTGCCACCAGCAGAGGACAATACAATGAGCAGTTCTTC. Amino acids: CATSRGQYNEQFF. The variable domain in full, completed from reference TRBV15 and TRBJ2-1, reads DAMVIQNPRYQVTQFGKPVTLSCSQTLNHNVMYWYQQKSSQAPKLLFHYYDKDFNNEADTPDNFQSRRPNTSFCFLDIRSPGLGDTAMYLCATSRGQYNEQFFGPGTRLTVL.

This clonotype was seen repeatedly, ten times or more. The gene calls are TRBV21-1 and TRBJ2-3; TRBD1, the D gene given by the table, was not confirmed from the DNA. TRBV21-1 is a recognized pseudogene. The CDR3 is made up of 14 amino acids. The CDR3 sequence is CASSKGTDTDTQYF. In DNA form, the CDR3 reads TGTGCCAGCAGCAAAGGGACAGATACAGATACGCAGTATTTT.

In this sample, this clonotype turned up many times. The genes are TRBV12-3 or TRBV12-4 and TRBJ2-1; 10 nucleotides line up with TRBD1. J was trimmed by 5 bases and V by 2 bases; bases with no gene match: 12. CDR3 length equals 18 residues. Here the CDR3 reads CASSLSPLDRGSDNEQFF. CDR3 DNA sequence: TGTGCCAGCAGTTTATCCCCCTTGGACAGGGGGTCAGACAATGAGCAGTTCTTC.

This clonotype was recorded a few times. V is TRBV7-8 and J is TRBJ2-7; 7 bases map to TRBD2. With 11 bases clipped from V and 6 bases from J, the junction kept 10 bases outside the gene matches. CDR3 size: 12 residues. Germline values: CDR1 SGHVS, CDR2 FQNEAQ. The CDR3 is CAGGDGGTEQYF. The CDR3 DNA reads as TGTGCCGGTGGGGACGGGGGGACCGAGCAGTACTTC.

This clonotype occurred a few times. This likely reflects a read error, since a far larger clone is one base away. The chain uses TRBV13 and TRBJ2-7; 11 bases line up with TRBD1. Germline CDR1 and CDR2: PRHDT and FYEKMQ (reference sequence). The CDR3 contains 14 residues. V was pared by 5 bases and J by 3 bases, with 3 bases of the junction left unmatched. The CDR3 nucleotides are TGTGCCAGCAGCCTGGGACAGGGGGGCTACGAGCAGTACTTC. As protein: CASSLGQGGYEQYF.

This clonotype occurred many times. The gene calls are TRBV7-2 and TRBJ2-2, with 8 bases matching TRBD2. The CDR3 runs 16 residues. V lost 2 bases, J lost 0 bases, and 2 bases stayed unmatched. Germline loops: CDR1 SGHTA, CDR2 FQGNSA. CDR3 in DNA: TGTGCCAGCAGCTTATTCGGGGGGGCGAACACCGGGGAGCTGTTTTTT. It specifies CASSLFGGANTGELFF.

This clonotype was detected ten times or more. The chain has TRBV27 and TRBJ2-3; D not resolved. CDR3 length: 14 amino acids. Per the germline V gene, CDR1 is MNHEY and CDR2 is SMNVEV (reference sequence). Deletions cut 3 bases from V and 0 bases from J, with 7 bases between. This CDR3 reads CASSFFPSTDTQYF. CDR3 in DNA: TGTGCCAGCAGTTTCTTCCCTAGCACAGATACGCAGTATTTT.

There are many counts of this clonotype. The V and J genes are TRBV3-1 and TRBJ1-3; unclear D gene. CDR3 length: 13 residues. Germline lookup yields CDR1 LGHDT and CDR2 YNNKEL (reference sequence). Deletions cut 1 base from V and 5 bases from J, with 6 bases between. DNA for the CDR3: TGTGCCAGCAGCCAAGGTGGCCGAAACACCATATATTTT. Translated, it gives CASSQGGRNTIYF.

This clonotype was counted at least ten times. J is TRBJ2-7 and V is TRBV20-1; D ambiguous. The CDR3 consists of 13 residues. Germline lookup yields CDR1 DFQATT and CDR2 SNEGSKA (reference sequence). The V and J ends lost 1 base and 3 bases respectively, with 10 bases between them. The DNA of the CDR3 is TGCAGTGCTAGAGGCAGTACCCTCTACGAGCAGTACTTC. This gives the protein CSARGSTLYEQYF.

The sample holds many counts of this clonotype. The chain links TRBV7-6 to TRBJ2-5, with D possibly called TRBD1 or TRBD2 (5 bases each). The length of the CDR3 is 16 residues. CDR1 and CDR2 from the germline V gene are SGHVS and FNYEAQ. V was cut by 4 bases and J by 0 bases, with 15 bases left in between. In DNA form, the CDR3 reads TGTGCCAGCAGCTCACAGGCCACTAGGAACCAAGAGACCCAGTACTTC. It translates to CASSSQATRNQETQYF.

In this sample, this clonotype turned up many times. The chain has TRBV30 and TRBJ1-5, with D possibly being TRBD1 (5 bases). V gave up 3 bases and J gave up 7 bases, with 19 bases separating them. Germline CDR1 reads GTSNPN; CDR2 reads SVGIG (reference sequence). The CDR3 is 15 amino acids. CDR3 protein: CAWSPRGRGSQPQHF. CDR3 bases: TGTGCCTGGAGCCCGCGGGGGAGGGGAAGCCAGCCCCAGCATTTT. The whole variable domain, filled in from reference TRBV30 and TRBJ1-5, reads SQTIHQWPATLVQPVGSPLSLECTVEGTSNPNLYWYRQAAGRGLQLLFYSVGIGQISSEVPQNLSASRPQDRQFILSSKKLLLSDSGFYLCAWSPRGRGSQPQHFGDGTRLSIL.

The chain recombines TRBV19 with TRBJ2-1; D is unclear. V was shortened by 3 bases and J by 4 bases, with 7 bases between the two germline ends. The germline V gene encodes CDR1 LNHDA and CDR2 SQIVND (reference sequence). The CDR3 is 13 residues long. The CDR3 nucleotides read TGTGCCAGTAGTATGAGCCTTTACAATGAGCAGTTCTTC. This codes for CASSMSLYNEQFF. The full variable domain, with the rest looked up from reference TRBV19 and TRBJ2-1, is DGGITQSPKYLFRKEGQNVTLSCEQNLNHDAMYWYRQDPGQGLRLIYYSQIVNDFQKGDIAEGYSVSREKKESFPLTVTSAQKNPTAFYLCASSMSLYNEQFFGPGTRLTVL.

This clonotype was counted a few times. Only one base separates this from a far larger clonotype, so it likely reflects a read error. This chain uses TRBV11-2 with TRBJ2-7; unclear D gene. Trimming left V 5 bases short and J 7 bases short, with 18 bases between. The CDR3 runs 14 residues. Germline loops: CDR1 SGHAT, CDR2 FQNNGV. The CDR3 nucleotides are TGTGCCAGCAGCCCCTGGCTAGGCCCCAATGAGCAGTACTTC. Translation: CASSPWLGPNEQYF.